One and the same sample provided the 2 T cell receptor beta chains below, sequenced in a study of blood T cell repertoires in COVID-19. Generated by immunoSEQ multiplex PCR, the TCRdb table keeps only in-frame clones and is missing some. The sample lists roughly 350,000 clones, 80% to 90% occurring once. The specimen was peripheral blood. The receptors were gathered from a woman aged 25 to 45 with COVID-19, enrolled during active disease.

The gene calls are TRBV21-1 and TRBJ2-7; TRBD1 is taken as the D call from the table, unchecked against the DNA. TRBV21-1 is marked as a pseudogene. The CDR3 extends over 14 amino acids. The chain's CDR3 is CASSNRDRTYEQYF. The CDR3 region has the DNA TGTGCCAGCAGCAATAGGGACAGAACCTACGAGCAGTACTTC.

CDR3 bases: TGTGCCAGCAGTGAAGACTGGGGACTAGCGGGTTCGGTTCGCCCATCGAACACCGGGGAGCTGTTTTTT. This gives the protein CASSEDWGLAGSVRPSNTGELFF. This chain links TRBV2 with TRBJ2-2; TRBD2 agrees at 12 bases. Trimming removed 1 base from V and 0 bases from J; junction bases left unmatched: 18. Germline CDR1 is SNHLY and CDR2 is FYNNEI. This CDR3 is 23 amino acids long.